These T cell receptor beta chains were read from a single sample in a study of T cells in Graves' hyperthyroidism and ophthalmopathy. TCRdb used MiXCR to reprocess the multiplex PCR reads, holding one entry per CDR3 protein. The sample includes over 300,000 distinct CDR3 sequences, around 13% of them seen just once. The sample was blood. All receptors derive from a woman aged 60-75 years with Graves' hyperthyroidism. The CDR3 runs from the conserved cysteine through the conserved F or W. D genes are given only for firm matches. The size entry is marked missing in some rows and otherwise reads once, few, many or a size class.

.	TRBV14	.	TRBJ2-2	TGTGCCAGCAGCGACTATTATGGCACCGGGGAGCTGTTTTTT	CASSDYYGTGELFF
.	TRBV12-3/TRBV12-4	many	TRBJ2-7	TGTGCCAGCAGGCCGGTAGGGGGGTCCTACGAGCAGTACTTC	CASRPVGGSYEQYF
.	TRBV24-1	many	TRBJ2-7	TGTGCCACCAGTGATTCCGGACAAAGCTACGAGCAGTACTTC	CATSDSGQSYEQYF
TRBD2	TRBV11-2	.	TRBJ2-3	TGTGCCAGCAGCTTAGGTGGGGCGGGAGCCGGAGATACGCAGTATTTT	CASSLGGAGAGDTQYF
TRBD2	TRBV11-3	.	TRBJ2-2	TGTGCCAGCAGCTCTAGACTAGCGGGATTCGCCGAGGAGCTGTTTTTT	CASSSRLAGFAEELFF
TRBD2	TRBV19	.	TRBJ2-7	TGTGCCAGTAGTGTCGAAGCCGGGACTAGCGCCTACGAGCAGTACTTC	CASSVEAGTSAYEQYF
.	TRBV5-6	many	TRBJ1-2	TGTGCCAGCCATCGGGAGATCGGGACAATCTATGGCTACACCTTC	CASHREIGTIYGYTF
.	TRBV12-3/TRBV12-4	few	TRBJ2-2	TGTGCCAGCACTCCCAAGGGACTTCTATATGGCGGGGAGCTGTTTTTT	CASTPKGLLYGGELFF
.	TRBV12-5	.	TRBJ1-3	TGTGCTAGTGGTCTGCCTTTCGGAAACACCATATATTTT	CASGLPFGNTIYF
.	TRBV5-4	few	TRBJ2-3	TGTGCCAGCAGCCCACAGGGGGGGGATACGCAGTATTTT	CASSPQGGDTQYF
.	TRBV24-1	many	TRBJ2-5	TGTGCCACCAGTGAGCCCGGGGGCGAAGAGACCCAGTACTTC	CATSEPGGEETQYF
TRBD2	TRBV20-1	many	TRBJ2-3	TGCAGTGCCTCCGCTAGCGGCTACACAGATACGCAGTATTTT	CSASASGYTDTQYF
.	TRBV29-1	.	TRBJ2-4	TGCAGCGTTGAAGATGTGCACGGGGAACCCAAAAACATTCAGTACTTC	CSVEDVHGEPKNIQYF
TRBD2	TRBV20-1	.	TRBJ2-1	TGCAGTGCTAGTCAAAGGACTAGCGGGAGGGGGAATGAGCAGTTCTTC	CSASQRTSGRGNEQFF
.	TRBV2	.	TRBJ2-3	TGTGCCAGTCTTGGAGGGAACAGGGGCGAGTATTTT	CASLGGNRGEYF
TRBD1	TRBV18	many	TRBJ1-2	TGTGCCAGCTCCCTTCGACAGGGTGACTATGGCTACACCTTC	CASSLRQGDYGYTF
TRBD1	TRBV3-1	many	TRBJ1-2	TGTGCCAGCAGCGAAGACAGGGGATACACGAGTTATGGCTACACCTTC	CASSEDRGYTSYGYTF
.	TRBV11-2	many	TRBJ1-2	TGTGCCAGCAGCTCACGGGGTGGGGATGGCTACACCTTC	CASSSRGGDGYTF
.	TRBV4-1	many	TRBJ2-2	TGCGCCAGCAGCCAAAGCGTCCAGGGCTACACCGGGGAGCTGTTTTTT	CASSQSVQGYTGELFF
.	TRBV2	many	TRBJ1-2	TGTGCCAGCAGTGACGCCCCGGGACATGGCTCTTGGGGCTACACCTTC	CASSDAPGHGSWGYTF
.	TRBV20-1	.	TRBJ1-1	TGCAGTGCTGCGGACAGATTGAACACTGAAGCTTTCTTT	CSAADRLNTEAFF
TRBD1	TRBV6-1	many	TRBJ2-5	TGTGCCAGCAGTCGGACAGGGGGTGGTGAGACCCAGTACTTC	CASSRTGGGETQYF